This TCR beta chain originates from a study of human T cells and chemical hapten exposure. Study-level background: Patch testing was performed with 0.01% DPC on the upper back, with reading at 6 days. TCR yields per sample varied, mainly owing to small pooled library volume differences.

TCRdb itself ran the RACE reads through MiXCR, one entry per CDR3 protein. The data show under 100,000 distinct CDR3 sequences, 10% seen once. Stated time point: patch test 2, 6 weeks after DPC sensitization. Treatment defined: therapeutic diphenylcyclopropenone sensitization with weekly scalp DPC. Donation of samples came from alopecia patients who were 18 to 70 years old and suitable for DPC. It was unfractionated whole blood from which total RNA was extracted. The CDR3 sequence is 14 residues long. CDR1 is SQVTM, CDR2 ANQGSEA, per germline. Trimming left V 7 bases short and J 0 bases short, with 15 bases between.

Sample: whole blood, taken in connection with sensitization to the hapten diphenylcyclopropenone (DPC). The V and J genes are TRBV29-1 and TRBJ1-1; TRBD1 is a possible D gene (5 bases). This clonotype originated in a woman between 50 and 59 years old with alopecia areata. Some clones in this sample may be carry-over from other donors' samples. The CDR3 DNA reads as TGCAGCGCGGTGGGGGGGAGCCTGAACACTGAAGCTTTCTTT. It encodes CSAVGGSLNTEAFF.